The 12 T cell receptor beta chains listed next were all sequenced from one sample in a study of T cell changes during pregnancy in multiple sclerosis. Assay used: immunoSEQ multiplex PCR; TCRdb lists only in-frame clones, some missing. The sample carries almost 35,000 clones, 75% to 95% recorded once. The sequences come from CD8+ T cells from peripheral blood mononuclear cells, collected before pregnancy. Receptors were obtained from a female donor with multiple sclerosis, enrolled in a pregnancy study.

The chain uses TRBV7-3 and TRBJ2-2; 13 positions agree with TRBD2. This CDR3 spans 16 amino acids. The trim removed 5 bases at V and 10 bases at J, leaving 10 bases unmatched. CDR1 is SGHTA, CDR2 FQGTGA, per germline. The CDR3 region is CASSTSGGEAWQELFF. CDR3 DNA: TGTGCCAGCAGCACTAGCGGGGGGGAAGCCTGGCAGGAGCTGTTTTTT.

This chain uses TRBV5-4 with TRBJ1-1; possibly TRBD1 for D (5 bases). From germline, CDR1 is SGHNT and CDR2 YYREEE (reference sequence). This CDR3 region has 16 residues. V was pared by 0 bases and J by 8 bases, with 20 bases between. The CDR3 nucleotides read TGTGCCAGCAGCTTGGTGGGGGAGGGATTGGTCCACGAAGCTTTCTTT. Its protein product is CASSLVGEGLVHEAFF.

The chain uses TRBV6-5 and TRBJ2-7; 7 nucleotides align to TRBD2. Germline CDR1 MNHEY, CDR2 SVGAGI. The V segment lost 2 bases and the J segment 3 bases; nucleotides outside the gene matches: 7. The CDR3 consists of 15 residues. The CDR3 DNA follows: TGTGCCAGCAGTTACGGCAGGACTAGATACTACGAGCAGTACTTC. Translation gives CASSYGRTRYYEQYF.

The rearrangement uses TRBV5-8 and TRBJ2-2; 8 nucleotides agree with TRBD2. This CDR3 is 15 amino acids long. Germline V gives CDR1 SGHTS, CDR2 YDEGEE. The V and J ends lost 2 bases and 4 bases, in that order; junction bases with no gene match: 4. This CDR3 is CASSLEAGVTGELFF. CDR3 DNA: TGTGCCAGCAGCTTAGAAGCGGGAGTCACCGGGGAGCTGTTTTTT.

This chain uses TRBV10-3 with TRBJ2-6; 7 bases are a match to TRBD1. The V segment lost 5 bases and the J segment 0 bases; nucleotides outside the gene matches: 10. Germline V gene data show CDR1 as ENHRY and CDR2 as SYGVKD. The CDR3 extends over 18 amino acids. CDR3 sequence reads: CAISPETGISSGANVLTF. CDR3 bases: TGTGCCATCAGTCCCGAGACAGGGATTAGCTCTGGGGCCAACGTCCTGACTTTC.

The rearrangement links TRBV19 to TRBJ2-2; D ambiguous. Trimming pared 10 bases from V and 5 bases from J, leaving 11 bases between. CDR1 is LNHDA, CDR2 SQIVND, per germline (reference sequence). The CDR3 has 12 residues. CDR3 DNA sequence: TGTGCCACCCCTTCGGGTACCGGGGAGCTGTTTTTT. Protein product: CATPSGTGELFF. Combining the CDR3 with reference TRBV19 and TRBJ2-2 gives the whole variable domain DGGITQSPKYLFRKEGQNVTLSCEQNLNHDAMYWYRQDPGQGLRLIYYSQIVNDFQKGDIAEGYSVSREKKESFPLTVTSAQKNPTAFYLCATPSGTGELFFGEGSRLTVL.

The chain joins TRBV5-5 to TRBJ2-7; 7 bases map to TRBD1. This CDR3 comprises 15 residues. Per germline, CDR1 SGHKS and CDR2 YYEKEE (reference sequence). The junction had 11 bases not matched to a gene; V was cut back by 4 bases and J by 4 bases. CDR3 bases: TGTGCCAGCAGCCCAGGGGGTTCCCTAATTTACGAGCAGTACTTC. Its translation: CASSPGGSLIYEQYF.

This clone was detected only once. As DNA, the CDR3 is TGTGCCAGCAGCCCGACAAAGACTGAAGCTTTCTTT. The encoded protein is CASSPTKTEAFF. The rearrangement links TRBV5-4 to TRBJ1-1; D gene unclear. The V end lost 4 bases, the J end lost 5 bases, and 9 bases lay between the germline ends. In germline, CDR1 is SGHNT, CDR2 YYREEE (reference sequence). The CDR3 has 12 amino acids. Supplemented by reference TRBV5-4 and TRBJ1-1, the full variable domain reads ETGVTQSPTHLIKTRGQQVTLRCSSQSGHNTVSWYQQALGQGPQFIFQYYREEENGRGNFPPRFSGLQFPNYSSELNVNALELDDSALYLCASSPTKTEAFFGQGTRLTVV.

V is TRBV14 and J is TRBJ1-1, with D perhaps TRBD1 (5 bases). CDR1 is SGHDN and CDR2 is FVKESK in the germline V gene. V lost 3 bases, J lost 3 bases, and 14 bases lay in between. The CDR3 extends over 15 amino acids. The CDR3 DNA is TGTGCCAGCAGCCATCCCCTCCAAGGGGACACTGAAGCTTTCTTT. Translation: CASSHPLQGDTEAFF.

V is TRBV11-2 and J is TRBJ2-5; D remains unclear. This CDR3 contains 17 residues. CDR1 SGHAT and CDR2 FQNNGV come from the germline V gene. V lost 0 bases, J lost 0 bases, and 14 bases lay in between. The CDR3 coding sequence is TGTGCCAGCAGCTTAGATCCTAAGACGGCGGACCAAGAGACCCAGTACTTC. This translates into CASSLDPKTADQETQYF.

V usage is TRBV11-2 and J usage is TRBJ1-4; the match to TRBD1 covers 9 bases. Losses at the gene ends were 0 bases for V and 7 bases for J; bases not matched to a gene: 6. CDR3 size: 16 residues. CDR1 and CDR2 (germline): SGHAT, FQNNGV. Here the CDR3 DNA reads TGTGCCAGCAGCTTAGAGCTGACAGGGGGAGGTGAAAAACTGTTTTTT. Amino acid sequence: CASSLELTGGGEKLFF.

V is TRBV18 and J is TRBJ2-7, with D perhaps matching TRBD1 (6 bases). The CDR3 has 14 amino acids. V dropped 4 bases and J dropped 4 bases, with 14 bases sitting between them. CDR1 and CDR2 (germline): KGHSH, LQKENI. CDR3 in amino acids: CASSQGDISYEQYF. The CDR3 DNA sequence: TGTGCCAGCTCACAGGGGGATATCTCTTACGAGCAGTACTTC.